The subject of this entry is one T cell receptor beta chain. Its antigen is unknown. Trimming stripped 1 base from V and 2 bases from J, with 6 bases between. CDR3 length equals 13 residues. CDR1 and CDR2 from the germline V gene are MNHEY and SMNVEV (reference sequence). This entry comes from a study of CD8 T cells in ankylosing spondylitis. Quantitative 5'-RACE with molecular barcodes produced the TCR beta libraries. TCRdb re-called the 5' RACE reads through MiXCR, storing one row per CDR3 protein. The sample includes fewer than 400,000 distinct CDR3 sequences, about 22% of them seen just once. General study results and limits: It was reported that disease-linked clones were significantly enriched in matched ankylosing spondylitis synovial fluid. Disease-linked clones proved CD8+ and comparatively uncommon in peripheral blood. There was a TCR beta motif, made of several highly homologous variants, that appeared characteristic of ankylosing spondylitis blood. Existing reports had already noted some motif variants in reactive arthritis synovial fluid and blood.

The chain recombines TRBV27 with TRBJ2-7; D is perhaps TRBD2 (5 bases). The sample comprised blood, either unsorted or a sorted T cell fraction (not recorded which). This clonotype was obtained from a male donor with ankylosing spondylitis. The CDR3 region is CASSLFGTYEQYF. CDR3 nucleotide sequence: TGTGCCAGCAGTTTATTCGGGACCTACGAGCAGTACTTC.